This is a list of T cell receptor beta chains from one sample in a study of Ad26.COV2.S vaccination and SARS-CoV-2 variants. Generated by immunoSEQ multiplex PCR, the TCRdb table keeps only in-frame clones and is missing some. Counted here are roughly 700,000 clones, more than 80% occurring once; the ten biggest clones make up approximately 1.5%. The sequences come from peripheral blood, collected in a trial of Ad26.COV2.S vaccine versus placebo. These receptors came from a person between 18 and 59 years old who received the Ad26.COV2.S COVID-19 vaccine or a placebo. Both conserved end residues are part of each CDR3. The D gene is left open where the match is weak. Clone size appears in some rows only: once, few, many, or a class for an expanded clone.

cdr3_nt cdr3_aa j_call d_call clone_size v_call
TGTGCCAGCAGTCCGGGGGAGGCGCGTTACAATGAGCAGTTCTTC CASSPGEARYNEQFF TRBJ2-1 NA NA TRBV6-5
TGTGCCAGCAGCCTCGGCGGGGCGGTAACATACGAGCAGTACTTC CASSLGGAVTYEQYF TRBJ2-7 NA NA TRBV7-9
TGTGCCAGCAGATTTAGGGTTATGAACACTGAAGCTTTCTTT CASRFRVMNTEAFF TRBJ1-1 NA few TRBV2
TGTGCCAGTAGTGGCAGCGCCGGGCCAGAAGAGACCCAGTACTTC CASSGSAGPEETQYF TRBJ2-5 NA NA TRBV19
TGTGCCAGCAGCTTTACATTTGGCACCGGGGAGCTGTTTTTT CASSFTFGTGELFF TRBJ2-2 NA NA TRBV7-2
TGTGCCAGCAGGAGCGGGAGGGGGTCGGGAACAGATACGCAGTATTTT CASRSGRGSGTDTQYF TRBJ2-3 TRBD2 NA TRBV2
TGTGCCAGCAGCTTTACAGGGACGGGCGAGCAGTACTTC CASSFTGTGEQYF TRBJ2-7 NA NA TRBV7-9
TGTGCCAGCCAGCTGGGACTAGCGGGAGTTTATGAGCAGTTCTTC CASQLGLAGVYEQFF TRBJ2-1 TRBD2 NA TRBV6-5
TGTGCCAGCAGCCCGGATGCTTGGGGCAATCAGCCCCAGCATTTT CASSPDAWGNQPQHF TRBJ1-5 NA NA TRBV7-9
TGTGCCAGCAGCGTAGCTCAAGCTACCTACGAGCAGTACTTC CASSVAQATYEQYF TRBJ2-7 NA NA TRBV9
TGTGCCAGTAGTATAGATCTACCCCCTAGCCGAAGCAATCAGCCCCAGCATTTT CASSIDLPPSRSNQPQHF TRBJ1-5 NA NA TRBV19
TGTGCCAGCAGCCAAGGGGGTGACACTGAAGCTTTCTTT CASSQGGDTEAFF TRBJ1-1 NA NA TRBV7-9
TGTGCCTGGAGTGAAGGGGGCGGCGTAGATACGCAGTATTTT CAWSEGGGVDTQYF TRBJ2-3 TRBD1 NA TRBV30
TGTGCCAGCAGTCTTATCCCCAGTGGGGCGGCGAACACCGGGGAGCTGTTTTTT CASSLIPSGAANTGELFF TRBJ2-2 NA NA TRBV7-6
TGCGCCAGCAGCTTGACTACAGGGGGGCATCAGCCCCAGCATTTT CASSLTTGGHQPQHF TRBJ1-5 TRBD1 NA TRBV5-1